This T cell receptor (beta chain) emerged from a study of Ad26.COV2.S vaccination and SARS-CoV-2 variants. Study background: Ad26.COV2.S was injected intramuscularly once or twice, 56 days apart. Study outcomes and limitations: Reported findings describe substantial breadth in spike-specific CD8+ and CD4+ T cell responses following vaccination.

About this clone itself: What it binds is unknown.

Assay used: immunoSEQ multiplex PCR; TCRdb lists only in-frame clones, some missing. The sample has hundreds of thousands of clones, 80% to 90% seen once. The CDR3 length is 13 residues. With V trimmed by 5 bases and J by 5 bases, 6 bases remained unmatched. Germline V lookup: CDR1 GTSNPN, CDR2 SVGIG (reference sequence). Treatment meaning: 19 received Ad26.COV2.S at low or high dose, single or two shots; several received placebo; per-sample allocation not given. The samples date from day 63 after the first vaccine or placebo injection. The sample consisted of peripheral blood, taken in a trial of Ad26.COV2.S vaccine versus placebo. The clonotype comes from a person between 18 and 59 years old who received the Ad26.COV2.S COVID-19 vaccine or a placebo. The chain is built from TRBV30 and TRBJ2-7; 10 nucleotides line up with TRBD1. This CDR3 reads CAWSGTGVHEQYF. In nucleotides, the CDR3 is TGTGCCTGGTCCGGGACAGGGGTCCACGAGCAGTACTTC.